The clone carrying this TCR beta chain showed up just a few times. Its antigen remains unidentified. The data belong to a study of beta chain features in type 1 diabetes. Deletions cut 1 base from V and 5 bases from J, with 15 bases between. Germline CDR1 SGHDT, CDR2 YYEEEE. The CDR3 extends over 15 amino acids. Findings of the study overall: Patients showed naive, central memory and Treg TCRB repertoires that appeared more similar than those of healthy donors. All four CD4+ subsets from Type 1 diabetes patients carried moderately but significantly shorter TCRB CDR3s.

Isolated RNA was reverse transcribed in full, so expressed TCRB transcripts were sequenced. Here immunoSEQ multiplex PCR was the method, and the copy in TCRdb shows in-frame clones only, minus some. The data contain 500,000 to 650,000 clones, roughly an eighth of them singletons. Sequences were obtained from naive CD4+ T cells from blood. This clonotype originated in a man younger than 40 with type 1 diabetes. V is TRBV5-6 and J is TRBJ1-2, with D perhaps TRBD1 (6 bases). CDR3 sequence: CASSLIVEQGYGYTF. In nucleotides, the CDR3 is TGTGCCAGCAGCTTGATCGTGGAACAGGGTTATGGCTACACCTTC.